These 10 T cell receptor beta chains originate from one sample sequenced in a study of cytomegalovirus exposure and HLA in healthy donors. Repertoires were generated with immunoSEQ multiplex PCR, while TCRdb's copy carries only in-frame clones and drops some. The profile shows over 150,000 clones, about 88% of them singletons. The sequencing input was PBMCs. These receptors came from a woman under 30 in good health and CMV-seronegative.

The chain employs TRBV7-8 and TRBJ2-7; perhaps TRBD1 as D (5 bases). The CDR3 is 13 amino acids. The V gene lost 8 bases and the J gene lost 6 bases, with 17 bases spanning the gap. CDR1 and CDR2 from the germline V gene are SGHVS and FQNEAQ. CDR3: CASALFAGSEQYF. The CDR3 coding sequence is TGTGCCAGCGCCCTATTTGCAGGGTCCGAGCAGTACTTC.

The rearrangement links TRBV7-8 to TRBJ2-1; 9 positions match TRBD1. This CDR3 region has 15 residues. CDR1 SGHVS and CDR2 FQNEAQ come from the germline V gene. Trimming took 3 bases from V and 8 from J; bases not matched to a gene: 8. For the CDR3, the DNA is TGTGCCAGCAGCTTTATACAGGGGGCGGTCGATGAGCAGTTCTTC. It specifies CASSFIQGAVDEQFF.

The chain's CDR3 is CASSFKGEMNTEAFF. CDR3 DNA sequence: TGCGCCAGCAGCTTCAAGGGGGAGATGAACACTGAAGCTTTCTTT. The chain links TRBV5-1 to TRBJ1-1, with D possibly matching TRBD1 (6 bases). Trimming stripped 2 bases from V and 0 bases from J, with 11 bases between. The CDR3 covers 15 residues. Germline CDR1 SGHRS, CDR2 YFSETQ.

The chain has TRBV10-3 and TRBJ1-1; 7 bases align to TRBD1. The CDR3 is made up of 13 amino acids. The germline CDR1 and CDR2 sequences are ENHRY and SYGVKD. V lost 6 bases, J lost 2 bases, and 3 bases stayed unmatched. This CDR3 is CAISWTGNTEAFF. CDR3 bases: TGTGCCATCAGCTGGACAGGAAACACTGAAGCTTTCTTT.

The chain has TRBV7-9 and TRBJ1-6, with 9 bases identical to TRBD1. The CDR3 is 15 amino acids. The germline V gene encodes CDR1 SEHNR and CDR2 FQNEAQ (reference sequence). J gave up 7 bases and V 5 bases, and 6 bases lay outside the gene matches. CDR3 DNA: TGTGCCAGCAGCCCCGAGGGGACAGGGAATTCACCCCTCCACTTT. Its protein product is CASSPEGTGNSPLHF.

The chain has TRBV9 and TRBJ1-3; 8 bases map to TRBD1. V was clipped by 3 bases and J by 3 bases; unmatched bases: 5. The CDR3 has 15 amino acids. Germline assignment: CDR1 SGDLS and CDR2 YYNGEE. CDR3 region: CASSAQGANGNTIYF. The DNA for the CDR3 is TGTGCCAGCAGCGCTCAGGGGGCAAATGGAAACACCATATATTTT.

The chain employs TRBV10-3 and TRBJ2-7, with 13 nucleotides matching TRBD2. This CDR3 has 14 amino acids. J gave up 3 bases and V 10 bases, and 6 bases lay outside the gene matches. The germline V gene encodes CDR1 ENHRY and CDR2 SYGVKD. The CDR3 region has the DNA TGTGCCACCGGACTAGCGGGAGACCTCTACGAGCAGTACTTC. Protein: CATGLAGDLYEQYF.

The V call is TRBV4-3, the J call TRBJ2-3; 8 nucleotides agree with TRBD2. The ends lost 1 base at V and 5 bases at J; junction bases unmatched: 8. The CDR3 runs 16 residues. Looked up from germline, CDR1 is LGHNA and CDR2 is YSLEER. As DNA, the CDR3 is TGCGCCAGCAGCCAAGGGGCGGGAGGAGGTAGAGATACGCAGTATTTT. It codes for CASSQGAGGGRDTQYF.

In DNA form, the CDR3 reads TGTGCCAGCGGAAGACAGGGGGCGACAAGTGAGCAGTTCTTC. Its protein is CASGRQGATSEQFF. The chain joins TRBV2 to TRBJ2-1; 10 nucleotides line up with TRBD1. The CDR3 spans 14 residues. Germline CDR1 reads SNHLY; CDR2 reads FYNNEI. Trimming cost V 8 bases and J 9 bases; bases outside gene matches: 10.

This rearrangement joins TRBV5-6 to TRBJ2-3; D is ambiguous. The CDR3 has 13 residues. Trimming took off 1 base at V and 1 base at J, with 4 bases between the two ends. The germline gives CDR1 SGHDT, CDR2 YYEEEE. CDR3 sequence: CASSLSGTDTQYF. DNA for the CDR3: TGTGCCAGCAGCTTGTCTGGCACAGATACGCAGTATTTT.